What follows is one TCR beta chain and its context. Antigen unknown. The sample is drawn from a study of a mutant IDH1 vaccine in newly diagnosed glioma. Study-wide context: Commencement of vaccination occurred 4-6 weeks following radiotherapy alone, or concurrently with temozolomide cycles.

Clones were sequenced by immunoSEQ multiplex PCR, and TCRdb holds only the in-frame ones, with some missing. Among around 70,000 clones listed, roughly 86% were seen once. As to time point: week 35, safety follow-up. Topical imiquimod was applied with each vaccine dose, which held 300 ug of mutant IDH1 20-mer peptide. At weeks 1, 3, 5, 7, 11, 15, 19 and 23, patients received a vaccination, eight in all. This CDR3 comprises 18 residues. The V end was cut by 3 bases, the J end by 1 base, with 16 bases between. Per the germline V gene, CDR1 is WSHSY and CDR2 is SAAADI. The sequence came from a young man with glioma. V gene TRBV10-2 combines with J gene TRBJ2-6; D possibly matches TRBD1 or TRBD2 (5 bases each). The input for sequencing was PBMCs, taken from a glioma patient whose treatment included an IDH1 peptide vaccine. In DNA form, the CDR3 reads TGCGCCAGCAGTGAATTATGGGCAGGGAGATCTGGGGCCAACGTCCTGACTTTC. This sequence encodes CASSELWAGRSGANVLTF.